The 20 T cell receptor beta chains below come from one sample, sequenced in a study of cytomegalovirus exposure and HLA in healthy donors. PCR primers comprised 60 Vbeta and 13 Jbeta primers. Clones were sequenced by immunoSEQ multiplex PCR, and TCRdb holds only the in-frame ones, with some missing. Among a few hundred thousand clones, around two thirds were seen once, and the ten largest hold around 2.3%. The source material was PBMCs. The receptors were sampled from a female donor in good health and CMV-seronegative.

Comment on this clone: The same CDR3 is also encoded by other DNA sequences in this sample. The genes are TRBV6-4 and TRBJ2-6, with D possibly being TRBD2 (5 bases). V was trimmed by 0 bases and J by 1 base, leaving 7 bases between them. The CDR3 is 16 amino acids. Germline V gives CDR1 MRHNA, CDR2 SNTAGT. The CDR3 nucleotides are TGTGCCAGCAGTGACTCCGGAGGATCTGGGGCCAACGTCCTGACTTTC. It yields the protein CASSDSGGSGANVLTF.

The rearrangement links TRBV19 to TRBJ2-2, with D possibly matching TRBD1 (7 bases). CDR1 and CDR2 (germline): LNHDA, SQIVND (reference sequence). V lost 7 bases, J lost 0 bases, and 15 bases lay in between. CDR3 length equals 16 residues. This CDR3 is CASTHVRGANTGELFF. CDR3 DNA: TGTGCCAGTACCCACGTCAGGGGGGCGAACACCGGGGAGCTGTTTTTT. Using reference TRBV19 and TRBJ2-2 for the parts outside the CDR3, the full variable domain is DGGITQSPKYLFRKEGQNVTLSCEQNLNHDAMYWYRQDPGQGLRLIYYSQIVNDFQKGDIAEGYSVSREKKESFPLTVTSAQKNPTAFYLCASTHVRGANTGELFFGEGSRLTVL.

V is TRBV6-1 and J is TRBJ1-5; no clear D gene. Per the germline V gene, CDR1 is MNHNS and CDR2 is SASEGT. The CDR3 runs to 15 residues. Deletions cut 1 base from V and 6 bases from J, with 13 bases between. The CDR3 nucleotides are TGTGCCAGCAGTGAAGGCCAGCTCTCAGGTCAGCCCCAGCATTTT. It encodes CASSEGQLSGQPQHF.

The chain uses TRBV2 and TRBJ2-5, with TRBD2 matching over 13 bases. The CDR3 has 15 amino acids. Trimming took 5 bases from V and 6 from J; bases not matched to a gene: 6. In germline, CDR1 is SNHLY, CDR2 FYNNEI. The CDR3 sequence is CASSLRTSGSQTQYF. CDR3 DNA: TGTGCCAGCAGTCTCAGGACTAGCGGGAGCCAGACCCAGTACTTC.

This clone was seen just once. The chain uses TRBV11-2 and TRBJ1-1; D is unresolved. CDR3 length: 15 residues. CDR1 and CDR2 from the germline V gene are SGHAT and FQNNGV. The V and J ends lost 1 base and 0 bases respectively, with 9 bases between them. The CDR3 nucleotides read TGTGCCAGCAGCTTAGTAAGCTACTTGAACACTGAAGCTTTCTTT. It specifies CASSLVSYLNTEAFF.

This clone came up a few times. This chain uses TRBV11-2 with TRBJ1-2; a possible D gene is TRBD1 (6 bases). The germline CDR1 and CDR2 sequences are SGHAT and FQNNGV. The V gene lost 1 base and the J gene lost 5 bases, with 14 bases spanning the gap. CDR3 length: 15 amino acids. CDR3 loop: CASSLGYRVGYGYTF. In nucleotides, the CDR3 is TGTGCCAGCAGCTTAGGTTACAGGGTTGGGTATGGCTACACCTTC.

The chain combines TRBV11-2 with TRBJ1-2; D not resolved. CDR3 size: 13 residues. Germline assignment: CDR1 SGHAT and CDR2 FQNNGV. V was cut by 1 base and J by 7 bases, with 10 bases left in between. CDR3 bases: TGTGCCAGCAGCTTAGCCAGGACTACTGGCTACACCTTC. It specifies CASSLARTTGYTF. Using reference TRBV11-2 and TRBJ1-2 for the parts outside the CDR3, the full variable domain is EAGVAQSPRYKIIEKRQSVAFWCNPISGHATLYWYQQILGQGPKLLIQFQNNGVVDDSQLPKDRFSAERLKGVDSTLKIQPAKLEDSAVYLCASSLARTTGYTFGSGTRLTVV.

The chain is built from TRBV13 and TRBJ2-7; 9 bases agree with TRBD1. This CDR3 has 15 amino acids. Germline trimming cut 5 bases from V and 3 bases from J; bases unmatched to any gene: 8. From germline, CDR1 is PRHDT and CDR2 FYEKMQ (reference sequence). Here the CDR3 reads CASSLNRGPSYEQYF. The CDR3 bases are TGTGCCAGCAGCCTCAACAGGGGGCCAAGCTACGAGCAGTACTTC.

The rearrangement links TRBV28 to TRBJ1-5, with TRBD1 identical over 7 bases. After removal of 11 bases from V and 4 bases from J, the junction contained 8 bases not matched to a gene. Per the germline V gene, CDR1 is MDHEN and CDR2 is SYDVKM. The CDR3 spans 13 residues. The CDR3 sequence is CAGGTVVNQPQHF. The CDR3 nucleotides are TGTGCCGGAGGGACAGTAGTTAATCAGCCCCAGCATTTT.

V and J are TRBV2 and TRBJ1-1; D possibly corresponds to TRBD1 (5 bases). Germline V lookup: CDR1 SNHLY, CDR2 FYNNEI. The CDR3 is made up of 12 amino acids. Trimming pared 8 bases from V and 5 bases from J, leaving 12 bases between. The CDR3 spells CASPGGRTEAFF. The CDR3 DNA follows: TGTGCCAGCCCCGGGGGAAGGACTGAAGCTTTCTTT. Variable domain in full (rest from reference TRBV2 and TRBJ1-1): EPEVTQTPSHQVTQMGQEVILRCVPISNHLYFYWYRQILGQKVEFLVSFYNNEISEKSEIFDDQFSVERPDGSNFTLKIRSTKLEDSAMYFCASPGGRTEAFFGQGTRLTVV.

This chain's CDR3 is CASRPGLAGPGQFF. DNA of the CDR3: TGTGCCAGTCGACCGGGACTAGCGGGGCCGGGGCAGTTCTTC. The rearrangement links TRBV27 to TRBJ2-1; 13 nucleotides agree with TRBD2. CDR1 and CDR2 (germline): MNHEY, SMNVEV (reference sequence). V trimming: 9 bases; J trimming: 12 bases; junction bases outside the gene matches: 11. This CDR3 has 14 amino acids.

The chain is built from TRBV28 and TRBJ1-4; 9 bases are shared with TRBD1. Per germline, CDR1 MDHEN and CDR2 SYDVKM. V lost 5 bases, J lost 8 bases, and 15 bases stayed unmatched. The CDR3 has 17 residues. The CDR3 nucleotides are TGTGCCAGCAGTCCGAACCCGGGACAGGGAGGGGGGGAAAAACTGTTTTTT. This codes for CASSPNPGQGGGEKLFF.

The genes are TRBV4-1 and TRBJ2-3; 10 nucleotides agree with TRBD2. The CDR3 spans 14 residues. Losses at the gene ends were 1 base for V and 5 bases for J; bases not matched to a gene: 0. CDR1 and CDR2 (germline): MGHRA, YSYEKL. In DNA form, the CDR3 reads TGCGCCAGCAGCCAAGGACTAGCGGGAGATACGCAGTATTTT. Its protein is CASSQGLAGDTQYF.

The genes are TRBV7-9 and TRBJ2-1, with 11 nucleotides matching TRBD2. Trimming removed 5 bases from V and 2 bases from J; junction bases left unmatched: 5. This CDR3 has 16 amino acids. Per germline, CDR1 SEHNR and CDR2 FQNEAQ (reference sequence). The CDR3 nucleotides are TGTGCCAGCAGCCAATGGGGACTAGCGGCCTACAATGAGCAGTTCTTC. Translated, it gives CASSQWGLAAYNEQFF.

This clone was detected only once. V usage is TRBV6-6 and J usage is TRBJ2-7, with 13 bases fitting TRBD2. CDR1 and CDR2 (germline): MNHNY, SVGAGI (reference sequence). This CDR3 has 16 residues. Trimming took 2 bases from V and 6 from J; bases not matched to a gene: 7. Here the CDR3 DNA reads TGTGCCAGCAGTTACGGGCAAGGACTAGCGGGAGCCGAGCAGTACTTC. Its protein product is CASSYGQGLAGAEQYF.

The chain couples TRBV10-3 to TRBJ2-3; 10 nucleotides align to TRBD2. The V gene end was trimmed by 6 bases and the J gene end by 5 bases; junction bases not matched to a gene: 5. Per germline, CDR1 ENHRY and CDR2 SYGVKD. The CDR3 runs 14 residues. The CDR3 is CAIRPGLAQDTQYF. Written as DNA, the CDR3 is TGTGCCATCAGACCGGGACTAGCGCAAGATACGCAGTATTTT.

This clone was observed a few times. The gene calls are TRBV5-6 and TRBJ2-2, with D possibly being TRBD2 (7 bases). Trimming cost V 4 bases and J 8 bases, with 18 bases left between them. The V gene's germline CDR1 is SGHDT and CDR2 YYEEEE. CDR3 length: 15 amino acids. Here the CDR3 reads CASSQAGGGRGELFF. For the CDR3, the DNA is TGTGCCAGCAGCCAGGCTGGCGGGGGCAGGGGGGAGCTGTTTTTT. Using reference TRBV5-6 and TRBJ2-2 for the parts outside the CDR3, the full variable domain is DAGVTQSPTHLIKTRGQQVTLRCSPKSGHDTVSWYQQALGQGPQFIFQYYEEEERQRGNFPDRFSGHQFPNYSSELNVNALLLGDSALYLCASSQAGGGRGELFFGEGSRLTVL.

This chain connects TRBV7-8 to TRBJ2-7; maybe TRBD1 (6 bases). This CDR3 contains 15 residues. The germline gives CDR1 SGHVS, CDR2 FQNEAQ. Deletions cut 3 bases from V and 4 bases from J, with 16 bases between. CDR3 DNA: TGTGCCAGCAGCTTGGTAGGACAGACTACATACGAGCAGTACTTC. This gives the protein CASSLVGQTTYEQYF. The full variable domain, its missing parts supplied by reference TRBV7-8 and TRBJ2-7, is GAGVSQSPRYKVAKRGQDVALRCDPISGHVSLFWYQQALGQGPEFLTYFQNEAQLDKSGLPSDRFFAERPEGSVSTLKIQRTQQEDSAVYLCASSLVGQTTYEQYFGPGTRLTVT.

CDR3 sequence (DNA): TGTGCCAGCAGCTTACCCGGCGGAGCGCGGGAGGACCCCTACGAGCAGTACTTC. Protein sequence: CASSLPGGAREDPYEQYF. The chain is built from TRBV11-2 and TRBJ2-7, with 8 bases lining up with TRBD2. With V trimmed by 2 bases and J by 2 bases, 14 bases remained unmatched. This CDR3 region has 18 residues. Germline CDR1 SGHAT, CDR2 FQNNGV.

The chain links TRBV10-3 to TRBJ1-2; unclear D gene. V lost 3 bases and J lost 2, with 13 bases in between. The CDR3 sequence is 15 residues long. The germline V gene encodes CDR1 ENHRY and CDR2 SYGVKD. The CDR3 loop reads CAISDLEAENYGYTF. The CDR3 bases are TGTGCCATCAGTGACTTGGAGGCCGAAAACTATGGCTACACCTTC.